This T cell receptor (beta chain) emerged from a study of beta chain features in type 1 diabetes. Findings and caveats of the study: The naive, central memory and Treg TCRB repertoires of patients appeared to be more similar to one another than those of healthy donors. Patients and controls would be equally affected if PCR favored shorter templates. In all four CD4+ subsets, TCRB CDR3 length was significantly, moderately reduced in type 1 diabetes.

The study reverse transcribed the entire isolated RNA, so it sequenced expressed TCRB transcripts. Several million reads were obtained on average from naive, central memory and regulatory T cell samples. Assay: immunoSEQ multiplex PCR; the TCRdb copy retains only in-frame clones and omits some. There are 200,000 to 300,000 clones in the sample; about 20% occur only once, and 0.025% to 0.035% lies in the top ten. On this clone itself: Its antigen is unknown.

Markers CD45RO/CCR7/CD25/CD127/CD95/CD27 served to sort CD4+ naive, central memory, regulatory and stem cell-like memory cells. This CDR3 contains 15 residues. Trimming removed 5 bases at V and 5 bases at J, with 16 bases between. CDR1 and CDR2 from the germline V gene are SGHTA and FQGNSA. Sequenced sample: naive CD4+ T cells from blood. The chain links TRBV7-2 to TRBJ2-1, with D maybe TRBD2 (5 bases). The source of this sequence is a woman aged 40 to 49 with type 1 diabetes. The CDR3 nucleotides read TGTGCCAGCAGCCCCACTAGAATAAGACACAATGAGCAGTTCTTC. It encodes CASSPTRIRHNEQFF.